What follows describes a single T cell receptor beta chain. This clone was counted a few times. Its antigen is unknown. Per-nucleotide qualities are absent, and no much larger clonotype sits a single base away. The sample is drawn from a study of T cell changes during pregnancy in multiple sclerosis (dated by TCRdb to between 2018 and 2021). Some background on the complete study: The study looked at changes in the T cell repertoire across pregnancy in women with multiple sclerosis.

CDR1 and CDR2 are drawn from the germline V gene: MNHEY, SVGAGI. From cysteine to phenylalanine, the CDR3 is 13 amino acids long. Here the CDR3 DNA is all that survives: 39 bases in frame from base 1. V trim: 5 bases; J trim: 7 bases; unmatched bases: 4. The library was built by means of the immunoSEQ multiplex PCR assay. In its TCRdb copy, this immuneACCESS table keeps in-frame sequences only and misses some clones. Where compared with another copy, unresolved V genes explain less than half of these, and the others have no known cause. The sample records more than 90,000 clones, 75% to 95% of which are singletons. The ten top clones hold about 2.9% of the sample.

This clonotype was obtained from a female donor with multiple sclerosis, enrolled in a pregnancy study. This chain is built from TRBV6-5 and TRBJ2-2; TRBD1 fits 7 bases in the junction. The sequenced sample was peripheral blood, obtained in the second trimester of pregnancy. The CDR3 region reads CASSKGAVGELFF. The sequenced DNA is TGTGCCAGCAGTAAGGGGGCGGTCGGGGAGCTGTTTTTT.